A single sample gave rise to the 10 T cell receptor beta chains below, sequenced in a study of identical twins' blood T cells. TCRdb re-called the 5' RACE reads through MiXCR, storing one row per CDR3 protein. The table shows hundreds of thousands of distinct CDR3 sequences, with roughly 31% occurring only once. Sequencing was carried out using PBMCs. The source of these receptors is a woman between 18 and 55 years old in good health.

Only a few counts were recorded for this clonotype. This rearrangement joins TRBV3-1 to TRBJ2-2; 10 bases fit TRBD2. CDR3 length: 16 residues. After removal of 5 bases from V and 9 bases from J, the junction contained 12 bases not matched to a gene. Per the germline V gene, CDR1 is LGHDT and CDR2 is YNNKEL (reference sequence). This chain's CDR3 is CASSALAGAPLRELFF. CDR3 in DNA: TGTGCCAGCAGCGCTCTAGCGGGAGCCCCACTCCGGGAGCTGTTTTTT.

This clonotype came up a few times. The rearrangement uses TRBV4-3 and TRBJ2-1, with TRBD2 matching over 8 bases. J lost 4 bases, V lost 1 base, and 6 bases had no gene match. Per germline, CDR1 LGHNA and CDR2 YSLEER. The CDR3 has 16 amino acids. The CDR3, as DNA: TGCGCCAGCAGCCAAGTCATAGCGGGAACTTACAATGAGCAGTTCTTC. Translation: CASSQVIAGTYNEQFF.

The chain is built from TRBV2 and TRBJ2-7, with 10 bases aligning to TRBD2. The CDR3 extends over 14 amino acids. V gave up 10 bases and J gave up 0 bases; unmatched junction bases: 6. CDR1 and CDR2 from the germline V gene are SNHLY and FYNNEI. CDR3 residues: CATVTSGDSYEQYF. The CDR3 bases are TGTGCCACCGTCACTAGCGGGGACTCCTACGAGCAGTACTTC.

This chain links TRBV27 with TRBJ2-6; D remains ambiguous. Trimming stripped 5 bases from V and 4 bases from J, with 6 bases between. CDR3 size: 13 residues. Per the germline V gene, CDR1 is MNHEY and CDR2 is SMNVEV (reference sequence). CDR3 sequence reads: CASSPVGANVLTF. Here the CDR3 DNA reads TGTGCCAGCAGTCCCGTAGGGGCCAACGTCCTGACTTTC.

In its sample, this clonotype was seen a few times. The rearrangement joins TRBV7-9 to TRBJ1-2; no clear D gene. The CDR3 extends over 15 amino acids. Germline V gives CDR1 SEHNR, CDR2 FQNEAQ (reference sequence). Trimming took off 1 base at V and 0 bases at J, with 9 bases between the two ends. The DNA of the CDR3 is TGTGCCAGCAGCTTAGGGCAGTTCCCTAACTATGGCTACACCTTC. This gives the protein CASSLGQFPNYGYTF.

The genes are TRBV7-2 and TRBJ2-3; 13 positions agree with TRBD2. Germline V gene sequence: CDR1 SGHTA, CDR2 FQGNSA. With V trimmed by 4 bases and J by 8 bases, 6 bases remained unmatched. The CDR3 is made up of 15 amino acids. The CDR3 DNA is TGTGCCAGCAGCTCGGGACTAGCGGGAAGCTTTACGCAGTATTTT. Encoded protein: CASSSGLAGSFTQYF.

The rearrangement uses TRBV9 and TRBJ2-1; D gene unclear. The V end lost 3 bases, the J end lost 9 bases, and 10 bases lay between the germline ends. CDR3 size: 12 residues. CDR1 SGDLS and CDR2 YYNGEE come from the germline V gene. The CDR3 DNA is TGTGCCAGCAGCGCTCTAGACACTGAGCAGTTCTTC. Translating gives CASSALDTEQFF.

The V and J genes are TRBV29-1 and TRBJ2-5; D possibly uses TRBD1 or TRBD2 (7 bases each). The CDR3 consists of 12 residues. The V end lost 6 bases, the J end lost 5 bases, and 13 bases lay between the germline ends. The germline gives CDR1 SQVTM, CDR2 ANQGSEA. The CDR3 sequence: CSVAQGGETQYF. CDR3 DNA sequence: TGCAGCGTAGCTCAGGGGGGGGAGACCCAGTACTTC.

This clonotype was counted a single time. Since a much larger clone is just one base distant, this may be a read error. This chain joins TRBV6-5 and TRBJ1-5, with a weak D call TRBD1 (6 bases). CDR1 MNHEY and CDR2 SVGAGI come from the germline V gene. V was pared by 2 bases and J by 6 bases, with 14 bases between. The CDR3 sequence is 15 residues long. The CDR3 loop is CASSYTVTGAQPQHF. CDR3 in DNA: TGTGCCAGCAGTTACACGGTGACAGGCGCTCAGCCCCAGCATTTT.

The CDR3: CSVGNSGSGSDTQYF. The CDR3 DNA reads TGCAGCGTTGGTAATAGCGGGAGTGGTTCAGATACGCAGTATTTT. The chain employs TRBV29-1 and TRBJ2-3; 9 nucleotides agree with TRBD2. The trim removed 4 bases at V and 4 bases at J, leaving 9 bases unmatched. The germline V gene has CDR1 SQVTM and CDR2 ANQGSEA. This CDR3 contains 15 residues.